A single sample is the source of the 21 T cell receptor beta chains below, sequenced in a study of blood T cell repertoires in COVID-19. Here immunoSEQ multiplex PCR was the method, and the copy in TCRdb shows in-frame clones only, minus some. The profile shows some 58,000 clones, 65% to 90% of them singletons. Sequenced input: peripheral blood. All receptors derive from a man between 35 and 55 years old with acute or convalescent COVID-19.

The V and J genes are TRBV6-5 and TRBJ1-3; D gene uncertain. Trimming shortened V by 5 bases and J by 8 bases, and 13 bases separated the two germline ends. The germline V gene has CDR1 MNHEY and CDR2 SVGAGI. This CDR3 has 13 amino acids. The CDR3 reads CASSSPPSYTIYF. The CDR3 nucleotides are TGTGCCAGCAGTAGCCCACCCTCATACACCATATATTTT.

This chain uses TRBV11-3 with TRBJ2-7; no firm D call. V was pared by 2 bases and J by 7 bases, with 12 bases between. Germline CDR1 is SGHNT and CDR2 is YENEEA. The CDR3 has 13 residues. The CDR3 nucleotides read TGTGCCAGCAGCTTATATGGAGAAGCTGAGCAGTACTTC. Protein sequence: CASSLYGEAEQYF.

This chain links TRBV4-2 with TRBJ1-3, with 10 positions matching TRBD1. The CDR3 covers 17 residues. The V and J ends lost 0 bases and 7 bases, in that order; junction bases with no gene match: 9. Germline CDR1 LGHNA, CDR2 YNFKEQ. For the CDR3, the DNA is TGTGCCAGCAGCCAAGATGTGCTGAGACAGGGGGCTAACACCATATATTTT. Its protein is CASSQDVLRQGANTIYF.

The J gene is TRBJ1-5, the V gene TRBV19; D perhaps matches TRBD1 (6 bases). CDR1 is LNHDA, CDR2 SQIVND, per germline (reference sequence). The length of the CDR3 is 16 residues. V shed 1 base and J shed 10 bases, with 20 bases lying between them. Written as DNA, the CDR3 is TGTGCCAGTAGTATAGGGGAGGGGACATCCCTCCTTCCCCAGCATTTT. Encoded protein: CASSIGEGTSLLPQHF.

This clone has only one observation. The gene calls are TRBV19 and TRBJ2-7, with 7 bases lining up with TRBD1. The CDR3 length is 15 residues. The germline gives CDR1 LNHDA, CDR2 SQIVND (reference sequence). V shed 5 bases and J 3 bases; nucleotides not matched to a gene: 10. CDR3 sequence (DNA): TGTGCCAGTAGTCTCGGACAGGCGATTAACTACGAGCAGTACTTC. This gives the protein CASSLGQAINYEQYF.

This chain links TRBV11-2 with TRBJ2-5, with D maybe TRBD2 (6 bases). The CDR3 consists of 15 residues. Trimming shortened V by 1 base and J by 5 bases, and 14 bases separated the two germline ends. CDR1 SGHAT and CDR2 FQNNGV come from the germline V gene. The CDR3 spells CASSLVGGALETQYF. The CDR3 region has the DNA TGTGCCAGCAGCTTAGTGGGCGGGGCCCTGGAGACCCAGTACTTC.

This clone was seen once. The chain combines TRBV7-2 with TRBJ1-4; 7 bases map to TRBD1. This CDR3 spans 15 amino acids. In germline, CDR1 is SGHTA, CDR2 FQGNSA. The V and J ends lost 1 base and 8 bases, in that order; junction bases with no gene match: 7. The chain's CDR3 is CASSLGRGRREKLFF. The CDR3 nucleotides are TGTGCCAGCAGCTTAGGCAGGGGGAGGCGGGAAAAACTGTTTTTT.

The V call is TRBV24-1, the J call TRBJ2-1, with 8 bases matching TRBD2. The V segment lost 4 bases and the J segment 4 bases; nucleotides outside the gene matches: 8. Germline V gives CDR1 KGHDR, CDR2 SFDVKD. The CDR3 spans 16 residues. The CDR3 spells CATSEQAGAVYNEQFF. The CDR3 DNA reads as TGTGCCACCAGTGAGCAAGCGGGGGCCGTTTACAATGAGCAGTTCTTC.

V usage is TRBV6-5 and J usage is TRBJ1-2; D call uncertain. V was clipped by 6 bases and J by 0 bases, with 11 bases between them. CDR1 is MNHEY and CDR2 is SVGAGI in the germline V gene. CDR3 length: 14 amino acids. The CDR3 bases are TGTGCCAGCAGCCAATACAGCACTAACTATGGCTACACCTTC. Residues: CASSQYSTNYGYTF.

The chain combines TRBV15 with TRBJ2-7, with D possibly being TRBD2 (6 bases). The V end lost 3 bases, the J end lost 2 bases, and 14 bases lay between the germline ends. Germline CDR1 reads LNHNV; CDR2 reads YYDKDF (reference sequence). CDR3 size: 15 residues. The CDR3 region has the DNA TGTGCCACCAGCAGTTGGGAGGACATGGCCTACGAGCAGTACTTC. It translates to CATSSWEDMAYEQYF.

This rearrangement joins TRBV27 to TRBJ1-2, with D possibly matching TRBD1 (6 bases). CDR1 and CDR2 (germline): MNHEY, SMNVEV (reference sequence). Between the trimmed V and J ends, which lost 2 bases and 0 bases, there was a span of 25 bases. CDR3 length: 20 amino acids. The CDR3 loop is CASSLVRWTGTGTPNYGYTF. In DNA, the CDR3 is TGTGCCAGCAGTTTAGTTAGATGGACTGGGACCGGGACACCTAACTATGGCTACACCTTC.

This rearrangement joins TRBV12-5 to TRBJ1-4, with 9 bases fitting TRBD1. The V gene end was trimmed by 7 bases and the J gene end by 3 bases; junction bases not matched to a gene: 15. Germline CDR1 LGHNT, CDR2 FRNRAP. The CDR3 has 18 residues. As DNA, the CDR3 is TGTGCTAGTGAGGGGGCCTGGGACAGGGTTGGACCTAATGAAAAACTGTTTTTT. This gives the protein CASEGAWDRVGPNEKLFF.

This chain joins TRBV7-3 and TRBJ2-7; tentatively, D is TRBD2 (6 bases). CDR3 length: 14 amino acids. The germline V gene encodes CDR1 SGHTA and CDR2 FQGTGA. With 0 bases removed from V and 4 bases from J, the gap between germline ends came to 10 bases. The CDR3 DNA is TGTGCCAGCAGCTTAACTCCGGGACTTTACGAGCAGTACTTC. It specifies CASSLTPGLYEQYF.

This clone was detected once. This chain connects TRBV5-8 to TRBJ2-5; D is uncertain. V lost 1 base to trimming and J lost 11 bases, with 6 bases between them. The CDR3 is 10 residues long. Germline assignment: CDR1 SGHTS and CDR2 YDEGEE. CDR3 in amino acids: CASSLRLQYF. CDR3 nucleotide sequence: TGTGCCAGCAGCTTGCGACTGCAGTACTTC.

This clone was observed a handful of times. This sequence joins TRBV4-1 and TRBJ2-6; the D gene is possibly TRBD2 (5 bases). Germline V gene data show CDR1 as MGHRA and CDR2 as YSYEKL. The CDR3 consists of 16 residues. V was trimmed by 4 bases and J by 4 bases, leaving 14 bases between them. Written as DNA, the CDR3 is TGCGCCAGCAGCCGCCCTACCCCGGGGGGGGCCAACGTCCTGACTTTC. This encodes CASSRPTPGGANVLTF.

This chain joins TRBV6-4 and TRBJ2-3; D might be TRBD1 (6 bases). CDR3 length: 14 amino acids. The germline V gene has CDR1 MRHNA and CDR2 SNTAGT. Trimming removed 4 bases from V and 3 bases from J, with 11 bases in between. The DNA for the CDR3 is TGTGCCAGCAGTGCAGGACAGCTTACAGATACGCAGTATTTT. Translating gives CASSAGQLTDTQYF.

This clone showed up just a few times. This chain joins TRBV24-1 and TRBJ2-3; weak D call: TRBD1 (5 bases). V shed 6 bases and J shed 4 bases, with 13 bases lying between them. This CDR3 is built from 14 residues. CDR1 is KGHDR and CDR2 is SFDVKD in the germline V gene. CDR3 protein: CATSTAGSPDTQYF. The CDR3 DNA follows: TGTGCCACCAGTACTGCAGGGTCGCCAGATACGCAGTATTTT.

As for this clone: The sample carries other DNA sequences with the same CDR3. The V call is TRBV29-1, the J call TRBJ2-1; 9 bases map to TRBD1. The V and J ends lost 4 bases and 4 bases, in that order; junction bases with no gene match: 2. The CDR3 spans 13 residues. Germline lookup yields CDR1 SQVTM and CDR2 ANQGSEA. This CDR3 reads CSVGTGAYNEQFF. CDR3 bases: TGCAGCGTTGGGACAGGGGCTTACAATGAGCAGTTCTTC.

The chain uses TRBV2 and TRBJ1-2; D not resolved. This CDR3 has 12 residues. Trimming pared 4 bases from V and 2 bases from J, leaving 5 bases between. Germline values: CDR1 SNHLY, CDR2 FYNNEI. CDR3 bases: TGTGCCAGCAGTGCCGAGAACTATGGCTACACCTTC. It encodes CASSAENYGYTF.

V and J are TRBV5-5 and TRBJ1-2; the match to TRBD1 covers 8 bases. This CDR3 spans 14 amino acids. Germline V gives CDR1 SGHKS, CDR2 YYEKEE (reference sequence). The V gene end was trimmed by 0 bases and the J gene end by 7 bases; junction bases not matched to a gene: 5. In DNA form, the CDR3 reads TGTGCCAGCAGCTTGGCAGGGGGCCAGGGTGGCTACACCTTC. Protein product: CASSLAGGQGGYTF.

The chain couples TRBV6-6 to TRBJ2-1, with 8 positions matching TRBD1. CDR1 MNHNY and CDR2 SVGAGI come from the germline V gene (reference sequence). V lost 10 bases and J lost 4; bases outside the gene matches: 3. The CDR3 is 12 residues long. CDR3 residues: CATGTGYNEQFF. The CDR3 region has the DNA TGTGCCACCGGGACAGGTTACAATGAGCAGTTCTTC.